The rows below give T cell receptor beta chains drawn from one sample of a study of metastatic and nonmetastatic thyroid tumors. MiXCR re-clonotyped the PCR reads for TCRdb. The table lists about 49,000 clones, about 4.2% of them singletons. The source material was blood. The receptors originated from a female donor with papillary thyroid cancer or a benign thyroid nodule (not recorded which). Some clones in this sample may be carry-over from other donors' samples. CDR3s include the opening cysteine and the closing phenylalanine or tryptophan. Fields, in order: V gene, J gene, clone size, D gene, CDR3 protein, CDR3 DNA. A D gene is named only where the DNA matches it firmly. Size values are once, few and many counts, or a class for expanded clones, and some rows have none.

V gene: TRBV15
J gene: TRBJ2-1
clone size: many
D gene: NA
CDR3 protein: CATSREQTGSNEQFF
CDR3 DNA: TGTGCCACCAGCAGAGAGCAAACAGGGAGTAATGAGCAGTTCTTC

V gene: TRBV7-9
J gene: TRBJ2-1
clone size: many
D gene: TRBD2
CDR3 protein: CASSTPEGAGGVWYEQFF
CDR3 DNA: TGTGCCAGCAGCACTCCGGAGGGAGCGGGAGGCGTTTGGTATGAGCAGTTCTTC

V gene: TRBV20-1
J gene: TRBJ1-6
clone size: many
D gene: TRBD1
CDR3 protein: CSASWLGQLDNSPLHF
CDR3 DNA: TGCAGTGCTAGTTGGTTGGGACAGCTAGATAATTCACCCCTCCACTTT

V gene: TRBV7-8
J gene: TRBJ2-1
clone size: many
D gene: TRBD2
CDR3 protein: CASSSLTSGRPYNEQFF
CDR3 DNA: TGTGCTAGCAGCTCCCTGACTAGCGGGAGGCCATACAATGAGCAGTTCTTC

V gene: TRBV7-3
J gene: TRBJ2-3
clone size: many
D gene: NA
CDR3 protein: CASSFSTGNTDTQYF
CDR3 DNA: TGTGCCAGCAGCTTCTCCACAGGGAACACAGATACGCAGTATTTT

V gene: TRBV6-1
J gene: TRBJ2-2
clone size: medium-sized
D gene: TRBD1
CDR3 protein: CASRQGQAGTGELFF
CDR3 DNA: TGTGCCAGCAGGCAGGGACAGGCTGGGACCGGGGAGCTGTTTTTT

V gene: TRBV2
J gene: TRBJ2-3
clone size: many
D gene: TRBD1
CDR3 protein: CASSLDRGHTDTQYF
CDR3 DNA: TGTGCCAGCAGTTTGGACAGGGGGCACACAGATACGCAGTATTTT

V gene: TRBV28
J gene: TRBJ2-5
clone size: NA
D gene: TRBD2
CDR3 protein: CASSDPGLAETQYF
CDR3 DNA: TGTGCCAGTTCCGATCCAGGACTAGCTGAGACCCAGTACTTC

V gene: TRBV3-1
J gene: TRBJ1-1
clone size: many
D gene: TRBD1
CDR3 protein: CASSPGTGRMNTEAFF
CDR3 DNA: TGTGCCAGCAGCCCCGGGACAGGGCGCATGAACACTGAAGCTTTCTTT

V gene: TRBV27
J gene: TRBJ2-7
clone size: few
D gene: NA
CDR3 protein: CASSFLGEGYEHYF
CDR3 DNA: TGTGCCAGCAGTTTTCTAGGGGAAGGCTACGAGCATTACTTC

V gene: TRBV11-3
J gene: TRBJ2-7
clone size: many
D gene: TRBD1
CDR3 protein: CASSLTGGYEQYF
CDR3 DNA: TGTGCCAGCAGCTTGACAGGGGGCTACGAGCAGTACTTC

V gene: TRBV20-1
J gene: TRBJ2-3
clone size: many
D gene: TRBD2
CDR3 protein: CSARDSGLTSGTSTDTQYF
CDR3 DNA: TGCAGTGCTAGAGATTCGGGTTTGACTAGCGGGACTAGCACAGATACGCAGTATTTT

V gene: TRBV28
J gene: TRBJ1-5
clone size: many
D gene: TRBD1
CDR3 protein: CASRQGPRNQPQHF
CDR3 DNA: TGTGCCAGCAGACAGGGGCCGCGGAATCAGCCCCAGCATTTT

V gene: TRBV30
J gene: TRBJ2-2
clone size: many
D gene: TRBD1
CDR3 protein: CAHQTGAGELFF
CDR3 DNA: TGTGCGCACCAGACAGGGGCCGGGGAGCTGTTTTTT

V gene: TRBV19
J gene: TRBJ1-3
clone size: NA
D gene: NA
CDR3 protein: CASTKRASTLDEWGGNTIYF
CDR3 DNA: TGTGCCAGTACAAAGCGGGCGAGCACCTTAGACGAATGGGGTGGAAACACCATATATTTT

V gene: TRBV6-1
J gene: TRBJ2-3
clone size: medium-sized
D gene: TRBD2
CDR3 protein: CASIPRLAGGQDTQYF
CDR3 DNA: TGTGCCAGCATCCCTAGGCTAGCGGGGGGGCAAGATACGCAGTATTTT